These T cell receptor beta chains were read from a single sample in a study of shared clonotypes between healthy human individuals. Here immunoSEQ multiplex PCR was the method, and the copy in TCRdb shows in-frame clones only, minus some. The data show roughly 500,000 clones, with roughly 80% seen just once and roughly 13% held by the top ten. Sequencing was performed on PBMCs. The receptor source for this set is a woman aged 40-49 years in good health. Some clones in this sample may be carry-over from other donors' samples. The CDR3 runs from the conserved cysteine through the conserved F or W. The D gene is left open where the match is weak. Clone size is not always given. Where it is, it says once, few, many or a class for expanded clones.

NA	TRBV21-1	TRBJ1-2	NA	TGTGCCAGCAGCAAAGGGGCGGGACAGGTCACCTGTGGCTACACCTTC	CASSKGAGQVTCGYTF
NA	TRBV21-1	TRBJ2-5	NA	TGTGCCAGCGGCCTAGTTGAACCACCCCTTAGGAGCCAGTACTTC	CASGLVEPPLRSQYF
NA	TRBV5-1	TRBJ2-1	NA	TGCGCCAGCAGCTTGGTGACTAACGACAATGAGCAGTTCTTC	CASSLVTNDNEQFF
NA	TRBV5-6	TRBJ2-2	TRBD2	TGTGCCAGCAGCTTGTGGGCTAGCGGAGCCACCGGGGAGCTGTTTTTT	CASSLWASGATGELFF
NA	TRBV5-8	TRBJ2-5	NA	TGTGCCAGCAGCTTGTTCAGGCGGCAAGAGACCCAGTACTTC	CASSLFRRQETQYF
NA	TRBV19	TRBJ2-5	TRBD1	TGTGCCAGTAGTATCCGGGGACAGCCCCCTGAGACCCAGTACTTC	CASSIRGQPPETQYF
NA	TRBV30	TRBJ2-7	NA	TGTGCCTGGAGTGTGGGGTTAGGGGGAAACCTGCCGGGGGAGCAGTACTTC	CAWSVGLGGNLPGEQYF
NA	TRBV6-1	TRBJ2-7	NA	TGTGCCAGCAGTGAAGTGAGGTACGAGCAGTACTTC	CASSEVRYEQYF
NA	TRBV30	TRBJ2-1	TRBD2	TGTGCCTGGCTCCCGTTCCTAGGGGTCCCTAGGGAGGGAGAGCAGTTCTTC	CAWLPFLGVPREGEQFF
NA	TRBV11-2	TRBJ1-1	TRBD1	TGTGCCAGCAGCTTAGGGACAGGGGAATTTCGTGAAGCTTTCTTT	CASSLGTGEFREAFF
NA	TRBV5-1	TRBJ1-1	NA	TGCGCCAGCAGCTTGGAGGGGCCCTCTACCACTGAAGCTTTCTTT	CASSLEGPSTTEAFF
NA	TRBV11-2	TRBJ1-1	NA	TGTGCCAGCAGCGCCTTTGGTGGAGGGAAGAACACTGAAGCTTTCTTT	CASSAFGGGKNTEAFF
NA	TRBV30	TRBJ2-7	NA	TGTGCCTGGAGGTTGGGATCCGAGGGGTACGAGCAGTACTTC	CAWRLGSEGYEQYF
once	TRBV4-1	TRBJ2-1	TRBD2	TGCGCCAGCAGCCACTGGAGAACTAGCGCCGACAATGAGCAGTTCTTC	CASSHWRTSADNEQFF
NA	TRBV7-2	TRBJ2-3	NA	TGTGCCAGCAGCTGGGTCACCACAGATACGCAGTATTTT	CASSWVTTDTQYF
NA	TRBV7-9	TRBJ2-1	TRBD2	TGTGCCAGCAGCCAAGCGGGAGCGGCGTACAATGAGCAGTTCTTC	CASSQAGAAYNEQFF
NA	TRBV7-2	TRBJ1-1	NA	TGTGCCAGCAGCTTAGGGGGCAGGACTGAAGCTTTCTTT	CASSLGGRTEAFF
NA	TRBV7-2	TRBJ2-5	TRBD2	TGTGCCAGCACCCTAGCGGGTGGGGAGACCCAGTACTTC	CASTLAGGETQYF
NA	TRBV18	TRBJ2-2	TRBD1	TGTGCCAGCTCACCAGACAGGGAGAACACCGGGGAGCTGTTTTTT	CASSPDRENTGELFF
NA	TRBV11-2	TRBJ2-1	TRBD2	TGTGCCAGCAGCTTAACCGGGACTAGCGGGAGTGGCAATGAGCAGTTCTTC	CASSLTGTSGSGNEQFF
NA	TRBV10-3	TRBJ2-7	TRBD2	TGTGCCATCAGTGAGTGGAGCGGGAGGGACTCCTACGAGCAGTACTTC	CAISEWSGRDSYEQYF
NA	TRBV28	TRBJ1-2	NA	TGTGCCAGCAGCTACGGACAGTACTATGGCTACACCTTC	CASSYGQYYGYTF
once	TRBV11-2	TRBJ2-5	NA	TGTGCCAGCAGCTGGGCGGGGGCTGGCGAGACCCAGTACTTC	CASSWAGAGETQYF
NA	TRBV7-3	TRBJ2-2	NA	TGTGCCAGCAGCTTACAAGACACCGGGGAGCTGTTTTTT	CASSLQDTGELFF
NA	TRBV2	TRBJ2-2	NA	TGTGCCAGCAGTGAAGAGGCGGGTCGGTGGACCGGGGAGCTGTTTTTT	CASSEEAGRWTGELFF
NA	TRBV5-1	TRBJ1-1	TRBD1	TGCGCCAGCAGCTCCTCTGGACAGGGATACACTGAAGCTTTCTTT	CASSSSGQGYTEAFF
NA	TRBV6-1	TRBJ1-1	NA	TGTGCCAGCAGCCCTAGGACAGATGAAGCTTTCTTT	CASSPRTDEAFF
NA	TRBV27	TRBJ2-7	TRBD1	TGTGCCAGCAGCCGCGCCGGGACAGGGAGGGAGCAGTACTTC	CASSRAGTGREQYF
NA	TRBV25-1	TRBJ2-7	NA	TGTGCCACAACGGGTTTAAGCCACGAGCAGTACTTC	CATTGLSHEQYF
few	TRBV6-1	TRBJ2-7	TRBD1	TGTGCCAGCACGTTGACAGGGGGCGCCTCCTACGAGCAGTACTTC	CASTLTGGASYEQYF
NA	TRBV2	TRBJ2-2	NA	TGTGCCAGCAGTGATCCTGGGTTGGGCGGGGAGCTGTTTTTT	CASSDPGLGGELFF